This T cell receptor (beta chain) was obtained from a study of blood T cell repertoires in COVID-19 (TCRdb year 2020). A note on the overall study: Samples covering the acute and convalescent phases of COVID-19 were provided by collaborators in the United States, Italy and Spain. The material from the prospective study consisted of cDNA or gDNA derived from T cells, B-cell-depleted T cells, or PBMCs. The dataset comprised deeply sampled blood TCRbeta repertoires from subjects exposed to, actively infected with, or recovered from COVID-19. A freely available public database, intended as a resource for researchers studying the immune response to SARS-CoV-2, is where the repertoires were released. The samples were drawn from two sources: the first 160 participants of the ongoing ImmuneRACE study, and 1,200 or so subjects contributed by 6 global collaborators. Sample metadata almost always included a de-identified subject ID, COVID-19 status, age in years and sex. HLA class I and class II types, where available, came from metadata supplied by the sample provider rather than from assay-based typing.

With respect to this clone: The specificity of this receptor is unknown. No per-base quality is available; no much larger clone lies one base away.

Whole blood was collected in K2EDTA tubes by collaborating institutions according to the institutions' own protocols. For TCRbeta analysis, collaborators shipped samples as frozen whole blood, isolated PBMCs, or DNA extracted from either of those sample types. Taken from cysteine to phenylalanine, the CDR3 has 16 residues. Only the CDR3 portion is preserved as DNA: 48 bases, with reading frame beginning at the first base. V is pared back by 1 base and J by 4 bases, with 19 bases lying between the germline termini. The germline V gene sets CDR1 to SQVTM and CDR2 to ANQGSEA. The immunoSEQ Assay, a bias-controlled multiplex PCR, was used to amplify TCRbeta CDR3 regions from genomic DNA. The original pipeline was this. The number of nucleated cells in each sample was estimated from the amplification of reference gene primers within the assay. To quantify the absolute abundance of each unique TCRbeta CDR3 rearrangement, sequence reads were collapsed and filtered. For each sample, productive Simpson clonality was calculated as the square root of Simpson's diversity index over productive rearrangements. This is the immuneACCESS table as TCRdb keeps it, with only in-frame sequences that have V and J called. A part of the clones is gone; compared with another copy, unresolved V genes explain less than half, and the rest is unexplained. Clone size and V and J calls were adopted from that table, with D and trimming inferred from the DNA. The sample has around 64,000 clones on record, around 83% of them singletons. Clones ranked in the top ten supply roughly an eighth of the sample.

The full study reports these points: The amount of clinical and demographic metadata varied by source and participant and was provided uncurated.

This TCR came from a human donor in a cohort sampled during active COVID-19. The V and J segments used are TRBV29-1 and TRBJ2-5, and TRBD1 may be the D gene, going by 5 matching bases. Sequenced: peripheral blood. The CDR3 here reads CSVEGAGRGIRETQYF. The sequenced DNA is TGCAGCGTTGAAGGAGCAGGGCGAGGCATCCGAGAGACCCAGTACTTC.